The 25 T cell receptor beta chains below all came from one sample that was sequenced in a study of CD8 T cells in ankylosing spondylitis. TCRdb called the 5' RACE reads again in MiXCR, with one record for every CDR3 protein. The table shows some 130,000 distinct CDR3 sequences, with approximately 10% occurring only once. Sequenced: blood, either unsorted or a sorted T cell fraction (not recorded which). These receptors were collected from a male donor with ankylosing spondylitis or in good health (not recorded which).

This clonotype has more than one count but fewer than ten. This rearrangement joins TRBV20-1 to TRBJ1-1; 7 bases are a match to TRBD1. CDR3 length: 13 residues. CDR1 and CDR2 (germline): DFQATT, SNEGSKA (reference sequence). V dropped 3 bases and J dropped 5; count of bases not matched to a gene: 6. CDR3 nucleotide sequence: TGCAGTGCTAGGGAGGGGGCGTTGACTGAAGCTTTCTTT. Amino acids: CSAREGALTEAFF.

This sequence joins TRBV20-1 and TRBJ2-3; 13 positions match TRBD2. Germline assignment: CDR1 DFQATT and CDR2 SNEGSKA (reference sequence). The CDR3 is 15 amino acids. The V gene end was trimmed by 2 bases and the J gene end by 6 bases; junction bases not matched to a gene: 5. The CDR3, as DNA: TGCAGTGCTAGACATGGACTAGCGGGAGATGATACGCAGTATTTT. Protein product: CSARHGLAGDDTQYF.

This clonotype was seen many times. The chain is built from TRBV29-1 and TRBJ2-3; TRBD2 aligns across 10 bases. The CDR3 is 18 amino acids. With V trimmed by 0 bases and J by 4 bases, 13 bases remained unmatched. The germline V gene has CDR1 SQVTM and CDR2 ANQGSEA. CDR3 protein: CSVEDGASGRNFADTQYF. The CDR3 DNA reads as TGCAGCGTTGAAGATGGGGCTAGCGGGAGAAATTTTGCAGATACGCAGTATTTT.

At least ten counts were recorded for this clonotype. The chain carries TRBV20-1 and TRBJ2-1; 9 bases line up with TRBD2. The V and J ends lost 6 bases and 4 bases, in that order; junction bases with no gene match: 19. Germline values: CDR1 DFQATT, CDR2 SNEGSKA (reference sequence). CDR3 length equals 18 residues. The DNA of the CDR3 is TGCAGTGCAGAAACGGGGACTAGCAGGCTAGGTTGGTACAATGAGCAGTTCTTC. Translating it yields CSAETGTSRLGWYNEQFF.

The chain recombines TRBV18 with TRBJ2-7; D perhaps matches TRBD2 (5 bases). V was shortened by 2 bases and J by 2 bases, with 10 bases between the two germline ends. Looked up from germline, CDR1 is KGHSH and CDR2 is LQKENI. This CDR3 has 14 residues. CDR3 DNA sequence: TGTGCCAGCTCACCAACAGCGGAGACCTACGAGCAGTACTTC. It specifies CASSPTAETYEQYF.

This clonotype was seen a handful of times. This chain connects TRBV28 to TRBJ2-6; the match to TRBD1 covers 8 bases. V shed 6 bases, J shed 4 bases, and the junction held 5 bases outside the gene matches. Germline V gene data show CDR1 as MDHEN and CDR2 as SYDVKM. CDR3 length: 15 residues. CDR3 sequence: CASRGQELGANVLTF. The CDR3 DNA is TGTGCCAGCAGGGGACAGGAGTTAGGGGCCAACGTCCTGACTTTC.

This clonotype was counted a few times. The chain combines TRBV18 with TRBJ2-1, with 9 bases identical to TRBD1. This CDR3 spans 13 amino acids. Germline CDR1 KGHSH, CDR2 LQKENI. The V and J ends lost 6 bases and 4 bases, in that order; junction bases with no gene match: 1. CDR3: CASSGQGYNEQFF. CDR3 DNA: TGTGCCAGCTCTGGACAGGGGTACAATGAGCAGTTCTTC. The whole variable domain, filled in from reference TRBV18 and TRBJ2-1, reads NAGVMQNPRHLVRRRGQEARLRCSPMKGHSHVYWYRQLPEEGLKFMVYLQKENIIDESGMPKERFSAEFPKEGPSILRIQQVVRGDSAAYFCASSGQGYNEQFFGPGTRLTVL.

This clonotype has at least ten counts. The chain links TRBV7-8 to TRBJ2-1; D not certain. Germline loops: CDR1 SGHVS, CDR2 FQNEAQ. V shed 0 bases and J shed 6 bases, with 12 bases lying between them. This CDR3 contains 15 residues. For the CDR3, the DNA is TGTGCCAGCAGCTTAGCGCGAGGTAGCCGCAATGAGCAGTTCTTC. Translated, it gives CASSLARGSRNEQFF.

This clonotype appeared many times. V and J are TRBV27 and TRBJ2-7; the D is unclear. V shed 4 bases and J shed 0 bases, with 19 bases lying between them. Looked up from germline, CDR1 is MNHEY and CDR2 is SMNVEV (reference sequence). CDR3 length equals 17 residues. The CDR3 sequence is CASSYATPVVFSYEQYF. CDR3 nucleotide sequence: TGTGCCAGCAGTTACGCGACTCCTGTAGTTTTCTCCTACGAGCAGTACTTC.

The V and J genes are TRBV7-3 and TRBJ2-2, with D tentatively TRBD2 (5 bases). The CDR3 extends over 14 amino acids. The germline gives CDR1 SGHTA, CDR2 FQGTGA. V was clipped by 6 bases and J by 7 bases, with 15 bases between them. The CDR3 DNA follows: TGTGCCAGCAGGGGAGCGACGGGGAACGGGGAGCTGTTTTTT. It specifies CASRGATGNGELFF.

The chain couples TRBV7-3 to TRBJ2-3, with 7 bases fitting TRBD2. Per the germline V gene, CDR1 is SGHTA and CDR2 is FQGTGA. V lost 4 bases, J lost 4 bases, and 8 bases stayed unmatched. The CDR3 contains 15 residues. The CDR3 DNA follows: TGTGCCAGCAGCTCAGGACGGGGGGTGGCAGATACGCAGTATTTT. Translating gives CASSSGRGVADTQYF.

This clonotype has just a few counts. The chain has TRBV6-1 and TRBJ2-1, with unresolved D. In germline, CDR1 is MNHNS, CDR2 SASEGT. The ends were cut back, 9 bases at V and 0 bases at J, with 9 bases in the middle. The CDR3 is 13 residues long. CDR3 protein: CASTPYSYNEQFF. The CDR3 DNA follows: TGTGCCAGTACGCCATACTCCTACAATGAGCAGTTCTTC.

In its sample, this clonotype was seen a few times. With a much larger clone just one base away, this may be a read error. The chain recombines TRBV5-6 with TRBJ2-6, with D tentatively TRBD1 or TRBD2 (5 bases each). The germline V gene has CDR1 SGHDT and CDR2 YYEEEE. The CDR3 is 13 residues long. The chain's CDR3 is CATTRTGANGLTF. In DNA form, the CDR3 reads TGTGCCACCACCAGGACTGGGGCCAACGGCCTGACTTTC.

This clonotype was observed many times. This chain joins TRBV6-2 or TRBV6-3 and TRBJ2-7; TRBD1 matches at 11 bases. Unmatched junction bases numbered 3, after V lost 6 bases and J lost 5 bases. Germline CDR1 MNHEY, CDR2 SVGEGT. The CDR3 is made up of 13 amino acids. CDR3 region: CASRGQGAHEQYF. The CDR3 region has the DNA TGTGCCAGCAGAGGACAGGGGGCCCACGAGCAGTACTTC.

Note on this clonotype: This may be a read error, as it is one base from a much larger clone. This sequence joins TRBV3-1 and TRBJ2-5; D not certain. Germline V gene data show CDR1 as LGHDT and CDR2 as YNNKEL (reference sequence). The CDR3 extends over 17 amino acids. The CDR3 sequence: CASSQDTGSHGQATQYF. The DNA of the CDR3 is TGTGCCAGCAGCCAAGATACCGGCTCTCATGGCCAAGCGACCCAGTACTTC.

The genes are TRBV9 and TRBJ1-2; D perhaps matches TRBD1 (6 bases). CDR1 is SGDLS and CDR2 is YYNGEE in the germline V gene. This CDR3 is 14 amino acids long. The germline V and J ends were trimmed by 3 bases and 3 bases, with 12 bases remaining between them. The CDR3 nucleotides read TGTGCCAGCAGCGCCTCAGGGGTTGACTATGGCTACACCTTC. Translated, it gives CASSASGVDYGYTF. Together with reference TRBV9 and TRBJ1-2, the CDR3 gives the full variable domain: DSGVTQTPKHLITATGQRVTLRCSPRSGDLSVYWYQQSLDQGLQFLIQYYNGEERAKGNILERFSAQQFPDLHSELNLSSLELGDSALYFCASSASGVDYGYTFGSGTRLTVV.

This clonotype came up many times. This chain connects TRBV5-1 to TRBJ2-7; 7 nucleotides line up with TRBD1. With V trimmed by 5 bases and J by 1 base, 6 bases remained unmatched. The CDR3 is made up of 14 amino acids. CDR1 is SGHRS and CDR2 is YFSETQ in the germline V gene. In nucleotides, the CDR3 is TGCGCCAGCAGGACCCCAGGGGGTTCCTACGAGCAGTACTTC. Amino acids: CASRTPGGSYEQYF.

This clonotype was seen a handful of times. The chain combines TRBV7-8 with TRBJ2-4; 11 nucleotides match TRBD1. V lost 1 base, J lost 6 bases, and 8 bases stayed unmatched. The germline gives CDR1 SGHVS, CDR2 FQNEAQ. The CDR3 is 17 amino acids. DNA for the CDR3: TGTGCCAGCAGCTTAGGGGCGCCGGGACAGGGGGTAAACATTCAGTACTTC. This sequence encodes CASSLGAPGQGVNIQYF.

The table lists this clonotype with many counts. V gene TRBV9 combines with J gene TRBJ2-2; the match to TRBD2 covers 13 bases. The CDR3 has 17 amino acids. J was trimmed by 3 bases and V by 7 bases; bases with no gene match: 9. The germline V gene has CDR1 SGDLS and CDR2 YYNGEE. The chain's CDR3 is CASEPGLAGFDTGELFF. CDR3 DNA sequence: TGTGCCAGCGAGCCGGGACTAGCGGGATTCGACACCGGGGAGCTGTTTTTT.

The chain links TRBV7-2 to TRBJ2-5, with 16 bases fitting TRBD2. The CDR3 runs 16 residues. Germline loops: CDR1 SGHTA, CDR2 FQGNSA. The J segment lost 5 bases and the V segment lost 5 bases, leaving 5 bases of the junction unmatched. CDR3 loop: CASSQGLAGGRETQYF. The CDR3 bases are TGTGCCAGCAGCCAGGGACTAGCGGGAGGGCGGGAGACCCAGTACTTC.

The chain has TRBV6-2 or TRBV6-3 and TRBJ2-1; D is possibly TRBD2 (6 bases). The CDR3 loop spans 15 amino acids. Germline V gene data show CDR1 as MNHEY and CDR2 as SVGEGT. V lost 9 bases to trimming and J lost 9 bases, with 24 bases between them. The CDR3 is CASRDYPRGYPEQFF. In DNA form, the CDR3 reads TGTGCCAGTAGAGACTATCCCCGGGGGTATCCTGAGCAGTTCTTC.

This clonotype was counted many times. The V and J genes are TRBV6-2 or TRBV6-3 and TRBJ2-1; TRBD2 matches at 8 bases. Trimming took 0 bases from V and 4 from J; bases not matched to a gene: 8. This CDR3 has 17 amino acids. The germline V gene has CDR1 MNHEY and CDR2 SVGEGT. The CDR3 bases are TGTGCCAGCAGTTACTCGTCCGCGGGAGGCCTGTACAATGAGCAGTTCTTC. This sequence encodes CASSYSSAGGLYNEQFF.

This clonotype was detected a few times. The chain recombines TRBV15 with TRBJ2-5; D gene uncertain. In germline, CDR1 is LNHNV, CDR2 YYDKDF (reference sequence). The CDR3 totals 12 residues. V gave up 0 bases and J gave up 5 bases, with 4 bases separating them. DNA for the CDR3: TGTGCCACCAGCAGAGATCGTGAGACCCAGTACTTC. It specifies CATSRDRETQYF.

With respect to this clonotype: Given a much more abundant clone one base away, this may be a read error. The CDR3 bases are TGCAGTGCTTTTCCAGGGGGAACGCACAATAAGCAGTTCTTC. Its translation: CSAFPGGTHNKQFF. The rearrangement uses TRBV20-1 and TRBJ2-1; 7 nucleotides match TRBD1. CDR1 and CDR2 (germline): DFQATT, SNEGSKA (reference sequence). This CDR3 contains 14 residues.

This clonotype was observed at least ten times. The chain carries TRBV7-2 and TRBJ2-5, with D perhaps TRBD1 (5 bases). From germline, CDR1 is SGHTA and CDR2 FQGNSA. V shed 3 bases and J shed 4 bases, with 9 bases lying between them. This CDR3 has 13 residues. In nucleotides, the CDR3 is TGTGCCAGCAGCTTTTTTCAGGGAGAGACCCAGTACTTC. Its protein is CASSFFQGETQYF.